Following are 29 T cell receptor beta chains from one sample sequenced in a study of cytomegalovirus exposure and HLA in healthy donors (dated by TCRdb to about 2017). The library relied on the immunoSEQ multiplex PCR assay. A mixture of 60 forward primers for TCR Vbeta segments and 13 reverse primers for TCR Jbeta segments was used in the multiplex PCR. Imported from immuneACCESS, the table was reduced by TCRdb to in-frame sequences with V and J called. These copies leave out some clones; in studies compared against another copy, an unresolved V gene accounts for under half, and the cause of the remainder is not known. The sample has under 200,000 clones on record, over 70% of them singletons. Of the sample, over 3% falls within the top ten clones. Sample: PBMCs. These TCRs come from a woman aged 45 to 65 in good health and CMV-seropositive.

The genes are TRBV5-4 and TRBJ2-2; D gene unclear. This CDR3 is built from 14 residues. Germline V gene sequence: CDR1 SGHNT, CDR2 YYREEE (reference sequence). V lost 4 bases and J 0 bases, leaving 7 bases between the germline ends. CDR3 in amino acids: CASSPNSNTGELFF. CDR3 bases: TGTGCCAGCAGCCCCAACTCGAACACCGGGGAGCTGTTTTTT. The variable domain in full, completed from reference TRBV5-4 and TRBJ2-2, reads ETGVTQSPTHLIKTRGQQVTLRCSSQSGHNTVSWYQQALGQGPQFIFQYYREEENGRGNFPPRFSGLQFPNYSSELNVNALELDDSALYLCASSPNSNTGELFFGEGSRLTVL.

The chain links TRBV19 to TRBJ1-5, with D tentatively TRBD1 (6 bases). The germline V gene has CDR1 LNHDA and CDR2 SQIVND (reference sequence). This CDR3 is 19 amino acids long. Trimming shortened V by 5 bases and J by 0 bases, and 23 bases separated the two germline ends. The CDR3 spells CASSPRGGLDLYSNQPQHF. The CDR3 DNA reads as TGTGCCAGTAGTCCTCGGGGGGGGCTAGACTTATATAGCAATCAGCCCCAGCATTTT.

This chain joins TRBV19 and TRBJ1-1, with D possibly TRBD1 on 6 matching bases. The CDR3 contains 14 residues. V lost 6 bases and J lost 7, with 18 bases in between. Looked up from germline, CDR1 is LNHDA and CDR2 is SQIVND (reference sequence). CDR3 in amino acids: CASSVIRGALEAFF. CDR3 in DNA: TGTGCCAGTAGCGTCATCAGGGGAGCGCTTGAAGCTTTCTTT.

The V gene is TRBV9, the J gene TRBJ2-5; 11 nucleotides match TRBD2. CDR3 length: 15 residues. After removal of 6 bases from V and 2 bases from J, the junction contained 6 bases not matched to a gene. Germline CDR1 is SGDLS and CDR2 is YYNGEE. This CDR3 reads CASTLAGGLQETQYF. The CDR3 bases are TGTGCCAGCACATTAGCGGGGGGGCTACAAGAGACCCAGTACTTC.

The chain uses TRBV9 and TRBJ2-7, with no clear D. The V end was cut by 0 bases, the J end by 3 bases, with 13 bases between. The CDR3 is made up of 15 amino acids. Germline CDR1 is SGDLS and CDR2 is YYNGEE. Written as DNA, the CDR3 is TGTGCCAGCAGCGTAGAGTGGGCTCCCATCTACGAGCAGTACTTC. Translation gives CASSVEWAPIYEQYF.

The chain recombines TRBV18 with TRBJ2-3; TRBD2 might be the D (7 bases). The CDR3 loop spans 17 amino acids. CDR1 is KGHSH, CDR2 LQKENI, per germline. V was cut by 6 bases and J by 0 bases, with 19 bases left in between. CDR3 DNA sequence: TGTGCCAGCTCTGACCTTGGGCGGGGGCCGAGCACAGATACGCAGTATTTT. This encodes CASSDLGRGPSTDTQYF.

The chain combines TRBV6-5 with TRBJ2-7, with 7 bases lining up with TRBD1. V gave up 6 bases and J gave up 2 bases; unmatched junction bases: 4. The CDR3 loop spans 13 amino acids. The germline V gene has CDR1 MNHEY and CDR2 SVGAGI. CDR3 protein: CASSQQGTYEQYF. The DNA for the CDR3 is TGTGCCAGCAGCCAACAGGGGACCTACGAGCAGTACTTC.

This clone was counted only a few times. V is TRBV5-1 and J is TRBJ2-5; weak D call: TRBD1 (6 bases). Trimming took off 3 bases at V and 4 bases at J, with 13 bases between the two ends. The CDR3 runs to 14 residues. Germline V CDR1 and CDR2: SGHRS, YFSETQ. CDR3 DNA sequence: TGCGCCAGCAGCTCCGGGACATCAGGAGAGACCCAGTACTTC. Its translation: CASSSGTSGETQYF.

The genes are TRBV7-9 and TRBJ2-2; TRBD1 might be the D (6 bases). There are 16 residues in the CDR3. Germline V gives CDR1 SEHNR, CDR2 FQNEAQ (reference sequence). With 1 base removed from V and 5 bases from J, the gap between germline ends came to 14 bases. The CDR3 nucleotides read TGTGCCAGCAGCTTAGAACAGGGTGGTATGACCGGGGAGCTGTTTTTT. Encoded protein: CASSLEQGGMTGELFF.

This clone was found once. This chain connects TRBV2 to TRBJ1-1; 10 nucleotides align to TRBD1. V shed 8 bases and J 4 bases; nucleotides not matched to a gene: 4. CDR1 and CDR2 from the germline V gene are SNHLY and FYNNEI. The CDR3 covers 13 residues. This CDR3 is CASSGTGVTEAFF. The CDR3 DNA follows: TGTGCCAGCTCCGGGACAGGGGTCACTGAAGCTTTCTTT.

V is TRBV2 and J is TRBJ1-2; tentatively, D is TRBD1 (5 bases). The germline V gene encodes CDR1 SNHLY and CDR2 FYNNEI. V was pared by 2 bases and J by 4 bases, with 14 bases between. This CDR3 has 15 amino acids. The CDR3 sequence: CASSETRRGGYGYTF. The CDR3 coding sequence is TGTGCCAGCAGTGAAACACGAAGGGGCGGCTATGGCTACACCTTC.

The J gene is TRBJ2-2, the V gene TRBV9; 12 positions match TRBD2. The CDR3 consists of 18 residues. V shed 2 bases and J 4 bases; nucleotides not matched to a gene: 9. Germline lookup yields CDR1 SGDLS and CDR2 YYNGEE. The CDR3 protein is CASSVLAGGPSGTGELFF. The CDR3 DNA reads as TGTGCCAGCAGCGTCCTAGCGGGAGGGCCCTCGGGCACCGGGGAGCTGTTTTTT.

The V and J genes are TRBV10-3 and TRBJ2-7; 9 bases line up with TRBD1. Germline CDR1 reads ENHRY; CDR2 reads SYGVKD. CDR3 length: 15 residues. The junction had 6 bases not matched to a gene; V was cut back by 6 bases and J by 0 bases. The CDR3 here is CAISRQGGSSYEQYF. In DNA, the CDR3 is TGTGCCATCAGCAGACAGGGGGGGAGCTCCTACGAGCAGTACTTC.

With regard to this clone: The junction departs from the called germline gene at one end, perhaps through a read error. V and J are TRBV28 and TRBJ2-1, with 8 positions matching TRBD2. CDR3 length: 15 amino acids. The germline V gene encodes CDR1 MDHEN and CDR2 SYDVKM. CDR3 loop: CASSSSGRSFNEQLF. The CDR3 DNA is TGTGCCAGCAGTTCTAGCGGGCGGTCATTCAATGAGCAGCTCTTC. Together with reference TRBV28 and TRBJ2-1, the CDR3 gives the full variable domain: DVKVTQSSRYLVKRTGEKVFLECVQDMDHENMFWYRQDPGLGLRLIYFSYDVKMKEKGDIPEGYSVSREKKERFSLILESASTNQTSMYLCASSSSGRSFNEQLFGPGTRLTVL.

The chain has TRBV25-1 and TRBJ2-7; no definite D call. Trimming shortened V by 3 bases and J by 3 bases, and 6 bases separated the two germline ends. The CDR3 contains 12 residues. CDR1 and CDR2 (germline): MGHDK, SYGVNS. CDR3 DNA sequence: TGTGCCAGCAGTGAGGGCTACTACGAGCAGTACTTC. Translation gives CASSEGYYEQYF.

The chain uses TRBV6-1 and TRBJ2-7; D perhaps matches TRBD1 (5 bases). The germline V gene encodes CDR1 MNHNS and CDR2 SASEGT. The CDR3 is made up of 14 amino acids. V was cut by 5 bases and J by 0 bases, with 11 bases left in between. As DNA, the CDR3 is TGTGCCAGCAGTCCGCCGACAGTCTCCTACGAGCAGTACTTC. Amino acid sequence: CASSPPTVSYEQYF.

The rearrangement uses TRBV9 and TRBJ1-1, with a weak D call TRBD1 (5 bases). The CDR3 length is 14 residues. Trimming removed 4 bases from V and 7 bases from J, with 17 bases in between. Germline assignment: CDR1 SGDLS and CDR2 YYNGEE. CDR3 sequence: CASSLGRGRNEAFF. DNA of the CDR3: TGTGCCAGCAGCCTCGGACGGGGGAGGAATGAAGCTTTCTTT. The variable domain in full, with the rest retrieved from reference TRBV9 and TRBJ1-1, is DSGVTQTPKHLITATGQRVTLRCSPRSGDLSVYWYQQSLDQGLQFLIQYYNGEERAKGNILERFSAQQFPDLHSELNLSSLELGDSALYFCASSLGRGRNEAFFGQGTRLTVV.

A word on this clone: The final CDR3 position lacks the conserved phenylalanine or tryptophan, pointing to a likely read error. CDR3 loop: CASSQDHAGYAGYTL. DNA of the CDR3: TGCGCCAGCAGCCAAGATCATGCGGGTTACGCTGGCTACACCCTC. The V gene is TRBV4-3, the J gene TRBJ1-2; D ambiguous. V gave up 0 bases and J gave up 7 bases, with 15 bases separating them. Germline assignment: CDR1 LGHNA and CDR2 YSLEER. The CDR3 consists of 15 residues.

The V and J genes are TRBV30 and TRBJ1-6; 8 bases fit TRBD1. Losses at the gene ends were 2 bases for V and 0 bases for J; bases not matched to a gene: 15. The CDR3 has 20 amino acids. The germline CDR1 and CDR2 sequences are GTSNPN and SVGIG (reference sequence). This chain's CDR3 is CAWSRTLLTGASSYNSPLHF. Written as DNA, the CDR3 is TGTGCCTGGAGTCGTACACTACTGACAGGGGCCAGCTCCTATAATTCACCCCTCCACTTT.

The chain carries TRBV11-3 and TRBJ2-3; 10 bases fit TRBD2. After removal of 4 bases from V and 4 bases from J, the junction contained 8 bases not matched to a gene. Germline lookup yields CDR1 SGHNT and CDR2 YENEEA. The length of the CDR3 is 16 residues. This chain's CDR3 is CASSSGGSGRSDTQYF. The CDR3 DNA is TGTGCCAGCAGCTCCGGGGGTAGCGGGAGGTCAGATACGCAGTATTTT.

This clone occurred once. This rearrangement joins TRBV19 to TRBJ2-5; D not certain. There are 12 residues in the CDR3. Trimming left V 3 bases short and J 5 bases short, with 7 bases between. CDR1 and CDR2 from the germline V gene are LNHDA and SQIVND (reference sequence). CDR3 sequence (DNA): TGTGCCAGTAGTATGGGCAGTGAGACCCAGTACTTC. Translation: CASSMGSETQYF.

V usage is TRBV28 and J usage is TRBJ2-3; TRBD1 matches at 7 bases. The CDR3 totals 16 residues. Germline lookup yields CDR1 MDHEN and CDR2 SYDVKM. The V and J ends lost 5 bases and 1 base, in that order; junction bases with no gene match: 9. The CDR3 is CASSTRTGAGTDTQYF. In DNA form, the CDR3 reads TGTGCCAGCAGTACCCGGACAGGCGCAGGCACAGATACGCAGTATTTT.

The V and J genes are TRBV7-9 and TRBJ1-1; perhaps TRBD1 as D (5 bases). The CDR3 covers 15 residues. From germline, CDR1 is SEHNR and CDR2 FQNEAQ (reference sequence). V lost 0 bases to trimming and J lost 4 bases, with 12 bases between them. The CDR3 spells CASSLAGGDRTEAFF. The CDR3 DNA is TGTGCCAGCAGCTTAGCGGGGGGGGACCGCACTGAAGCTTTCTTT.

V gene TRBV16 combines with J gene TRBJ1-4, with TRBD1 matching over 8 bases. CDR1 and CDR2 (germline): KGHSY, FQNENV. The length of the CDR3 is 16 residues. Unmatched junction bases numbered 8, after V lost 0 bases and J lost 8 bases. The CDR3 is CASSQSPPGGREKLFF. Written as DNA, the CDR3 is TGTGCCAGCAGCCAATCCCCTCCAGGGGGCCGGGAAAAACTGTTTTTT.

This clone appeared a single time. This chain uses TRBV11-2 with TRBJ2-5; 10 bases fit TRBD2. With 5 bases clipped from V and 5 bases from J, the junction kept 5 bases outside the gene matches. The CDR3 runs to 14 residues. Per germline, CDR1 SGHAT and CDR2 FQNNGV. The CDR3 loop reads CASSPLAGGETQYF. For the CDR3, the DNA is TGTGCCAGCAGCCCCTTAGCGGGAGGCGAGACCCAGTACTTC.

The rearrangement uses TRBV28 and TRBJ2-4; D may be TRBD2 (6 bases). The CDR3 length is 15 residues. V lost 7 bases and J lost 1, with 14 bases in between. CDR1 is MDHEN and CDR2 is SYDVKM in the germline V gene. The CDR3 nucleotides read TGTGCCAGCACCTCGGTAGGGAGGGCCAAAAACATTCAGTACTTC. As protein: CASTSVGRAKNIQYF.

V usage is TRBV27 and J usage is TRBJ2-3, with 10 bases matching TRBD1. V lost 5 bases to trimming and J lost 4 bases; unmatched junction nucleotides: 9. The germline CDR1 and CDR2 sequences are MNHEY and SMNVEV (reference sequence). CDR3 size: 16 residues. In DNA, the CDR3 is TGTGCCAGCAGTCTTATACTGACAGGGGGCTCAGATACGCAGTATTTT. As protein: CASSLILTGGSDTQYF.

The genes are TRBV30 and TRBJ1-2, with D possibly matching TRBD1 (5 bases). The CDR3 runs 12 residues. CDR1 GTSNPN and CDR2 SVGIG come from the germline V gene (reference sequence). Trimming shortened V by 4 bases and J by 5 bases, and 11 bases separated the two germline ends. CDR3 protein: CAWMSAGYGYTF. The DNA for the CDR3 is TGTGCCTGGATGAGTGCAGGGTATGGCTACACCTTC.

V usage is TRBV7-2 and J usage is TRBJ1-1; maybe TRBD1 (5 bases). V dropped 1 base and J dropped 7 bases, with 19 bases sitting between them. CDR3 length equals 16 residues. CDR1 is SGHTA, CDR2 FQGNSA, per germline. This CDR3 is CASSLVRVYDSHEAFF. CDR3 DNA sequence: TGTGCCAGCAGCTTAGTCAGGGTTTACGATTCTCATGAAGCTTTCTTT.